Each of the 16 T cell receptor beta chains below was sequenced from the same sample in a study of blood T cell repertoires in COVID-19. Libraries were prepared by immunoSEQ multiplex PCR; TCRdb keeps only in-frame clonotypes and omits some of them. The table shows 200,000 to 250,000 clones, with roughly 84% occurring only once. The specimen sequenced was peripheral blood. All receptors derive from a woman older than 75 with acute or convalescent COVID-19.

The chain carries TRBV11-2 and TRBJ1-5; D is possibly TRBD1 (5 bases). Germline CDR1 SGHAT, CDR2 FQNNGV. V dropped 5 bases and J dropped 7 bases, with 18 bases sitting between them. CDR3 length: 15 residues. The CDR3 reads CASSLGRARGQPQHF. CDR3 nucleotide sequence: TGTGCCAGCAGCCTCGGACGCGCTCGGGGGCAGCCCCAGCATTTT.

This rearrangement joins TRBV7-2 to TRBJ1-2; 7 bases map to TRBD1. The trim removed 4 bases at V and 11 bases at J, leaving 10 bases unmatched. This CDR3 has 13 amino acids. Germline-derived CDR1 and CDR2 are SGHTA and FQGNSA. CDR3 residues: CASSYRDSPWYTF. CDR3 DNA: TGTGCCAGCAGCTACCGGGACAGTCCGTGGTACACCTTC.

J is TRBJ1-1 and V is TRBV6-5; no clear D. From germline, CDR1 is MNHEY and CDR2 SVGAGI. This CDR3 comprises 14 residues. Deletions cut 1 base from V and 5 bases from J, with 11 bases between. The CDR3 DNA reads as TGTGCCAGCAGTTACTTATTCTCGGGAACTGAAGCTTTCTTT. Its translation is CASSYLFSGTEAFF.

This clone was picked up a small number of times. At the DNA level, this CDR3 is encoded by other sequences in the same sample as well. The gene calls are TRBV5-1 and TRBJ1-1, with no clear D. This CDR3 region has 14 residues. In germline, CDR1 is SGHRS, CDR2 YFSETQ. The V end was cut by 0 bases, the J end by 1 base, with 7 bases between. In DNA form, the CDR3 reads TGCGCCAGCAGCTTGGGTGCGGGGAACACTGAAGCTTTCTTT. Its protein product is CASSLGAGNTEAFF.

The V call is TRBV9, the J call TRBJ2-7, with 8 bases fitting TRBD2. There are 14 residues in the CDR3. CDR1 SGDLS and CDR2 YYNGEE come from the germline V gene. V lost 0 bases, J lost 5 bases, and 4 bases stayed unmatched. CDR3 protein: CASSVGGTRNEQYF. The DNA for the CDR3 is TGTGCCAGCAGCGTAGGTGGGACTAGAAACGAGCAGTACTTC.

V gene TRBV5-3 combines with J gene TRBJ1-5; TRBD1 matches 10 bases. TRBV5-3 is placed among ORFs of uncertain function. The CDR3 is 20 residues long. V shed 2 bases and J 0 bases; nucleotides not matched to a gene: 14. The CDR3 sequence: CARSLRFRDRGEYSNQPQHF. In DNA, the CDR3 is TGTGCCAGAAGCTTACGATTCCGGGACAGGGGAGAGTATAGCAATCAGCCCCAGCATTTT.

V and J are TRBV5-6 and TRBJ2-5, with a tentative D call TRBD1 (6 bases). The germline V gene encodes CDR1 SGHDT and CDR2 YYEEEE. CDR3 length: 17 amino acids. The germline V and J ends were trimmed by 4 bases and 3 bases, with 22 bases remaining between them. The CDR3 DNA reads TGTGCCAGCAGCCCACTGGACGACCAGGGGCTCAAAGAGACCCAGTACTTC. This sequence encodes CASSPLDDQGLKETQYF. The complete variable domain, with remaining parts taken from reference TRBV5-6 and TRBJ2-5, reads DAGVTQSPTHLIKTRGQQVTLRCSPKSGHDTVSWYQQALGQGPQFIFQYYEEEERQRGNFPDRFSGHQFPNYSSELNVNALLLGDSALYLCASSPLDDQGLKETQYFGPGTRLLVL.

V usage is TRBV6-5 and J usage is TRBJ2-7; possibly TRBD1 for D (5 bases). CDR3 length: 13 amino acids. The ends were cut back, 4 bases at V and 2 bases at J, with 9 bases in the middle. Germline-derived CDR1 and CDR2 are MNHEY and SVGAGI. This chain's CDR3 is CASSFDSPYEQYF. The CDR3 nucleotides read TGTGCCAGCAGTTTTGACAGCCCCTACGAGCAGTACTTC.

The chain joins TRBV7-9 to TRBJ2-1; D possibly corresponds to TRBD1 (6 bases). V lost 5 bases to trimming and J lost 10 bases, with 18 bases between them. CDR3 length equals 14 residues. Germline V gives CDR1 SEHNR, CDR2 FQNEAQ (reference sequence). The CDR3 sequence: CASSLDTGYSEQFF. The CDR3 nucleotides read TGTGCCAGCAGCCTTGATACAGGGTACAGCGAGCAGTTCTTC.

This chain uses TRBV19 with TRBJ1-1, with 10 positions matching TRBD1. The V segment lost 1 base and the J segment 7 bases; nucleotides outside the gene matches: 12. Per germline, CDR1 LNHDA and CDR2 SQIVND (reference sequence). The CDR3 sequence is 17 residues long. The DNA of the CDR3 is TGTGCCAGTAGTATAGGGGGGACAGGGGCTCCGACTATTGAAGCTTTCTTT. Its translation is CASSIGGTGAPTIEAFF.

This clone was seen a few times. The genes are TRBV10-3 and TRBJ1-1; 7 bases map to TRBD1. This CDR3 has 15 amino acids. The J segment lost 4 bases and the V segment lost 5 bases, leaving 10 bases of the junction unmatched. From germline, CDR1 is ENHRY and CDR2 SYGVKD. In DNA form, the CDR3 reads TGTGCCATCAGTCGTGGGGGGACAGATAGCACTGAAGCTTTCTTT. Its translation is CAISRGGTDSTEAFF.

J is TRBJ2-1 and V is TRBV6-6; D is perhaps TRBD2 (5 bases). Looked up from germline, CDR1 is MNHNY and CDR2 is SVGAGI (reference sequence). Between the trimmed V and J ends, which lost 6 bases and 7 bases, there was a span of 13 bases. This CDR3 has 13 residues. As DNA, the CDR3 is TGTGCCAGCAGCCCGGGAACTAAGAATGAGCAGTTCTTC. Its translation is CASSPGTKNEQFF.

The J gene is TRBJ1-2, the V gene TRBV6-2 or TRBV6-3; 7 bases are shared with TRBD1. Germline lookup yields CDR1 MNHEY and CDR2 SVGEGT. V lost 5 bases, J lost 5 bases, and 8 bases stayed unmatched. The CDR3 covers 14 residues. DNA for the CDR3: TGTGCCAGCAGTGTCCAGCAGACAGGGTATGGCTACACCTTC. As protein: CASSVQQTGYGYTF.

The rearrangement uses TRBV5-4 and TRBJ1-1; D might be TRBD1 (6 bases). Germline values: CDR1 SGHNT, CDR2 YYREEE (reference sequence). Trimming took off 0 bases at V and 4 bases at J, with 13 bases between the two ends. The CDR3 runs to 15 residues. CDR3 in amino acids: CASSLEGGQRTEAFF. The DNA of the CDR3 is TGTGCCAGCAGCTTGGAGGGCGGACAGCGCACTGAAGCTTTCTTT.

This chain uses TRBV2 with TRBJ2-7; TRBD1 might be the D (5 bases). Trimming removed 1 base from V and 2 bases from J, with 21 bases in between. This CDR3 spans 18 amino acids. CDR1 and CDR2 (germline): SNHLY, FYNNEI. The CDR3 coding sequence is TGTGCCAGCAGTGAAGAGGGTATTGGGGCCAGGAGACCCTACGAGCAGTACTTC. Residues: CASSEEGIGARRPYEQYF.

The count of this clone is one. The chain recombines TRBV6-5 with TRBJ2-7; 7 nucleotides line up with TRBD1. Germline V gene sequence: CDR1 MNHEY, CDR2 SVGAGI. Trimming took 4 bases from V and 1 from J; bases not matched to a gene: 10. The CDR3 is 16 amino acids. The CDR3 loop is CASSLGPGQISYEQYF. The CDR3 DNA reads as TGTGCCAGCAGTTTAGGCCCGGGACAGATATCCTACGAGCAGTACTTC.